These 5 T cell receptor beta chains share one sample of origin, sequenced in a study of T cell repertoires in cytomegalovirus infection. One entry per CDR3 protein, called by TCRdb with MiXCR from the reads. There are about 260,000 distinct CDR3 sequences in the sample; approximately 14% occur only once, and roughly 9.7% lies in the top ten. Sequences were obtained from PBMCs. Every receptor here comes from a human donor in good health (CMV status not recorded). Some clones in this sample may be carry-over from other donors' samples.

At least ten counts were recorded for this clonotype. The CDR3 loop is CASSDLTGTGSNEQYF. In DNA, the CDR3 is TGTGCCAGCAGTGACCTGACCGGGACAGGGTCCAACGAGCAGTACTTC. This rearrangement joins TRBV25-1 to TRBJ2-7; 9 bases line up with TRBD1. The CDR3 consists of 16 residues. V gave up 3 bases and J gave up 5 bases; unmatched junction bases: 11. Germline CDR1 reads MGHDK; CDR2 reads SYGVNS.

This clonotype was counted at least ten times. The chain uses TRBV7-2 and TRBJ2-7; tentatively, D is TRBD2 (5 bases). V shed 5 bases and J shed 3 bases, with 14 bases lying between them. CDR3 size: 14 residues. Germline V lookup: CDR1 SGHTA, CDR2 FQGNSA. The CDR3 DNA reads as TGTGCCAGCAGCCTTCCGGGGTCTGGCTACGAGCAGTACTTC. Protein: CASSLPGSGYEQYF. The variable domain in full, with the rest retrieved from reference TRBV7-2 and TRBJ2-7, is GAGVSQSPSNKVTEKGKDVELRCDPISGHTALYWYRQSLGQGLEFLIYFQGNSAPDKSGLPSDRFSAERTGGSVSTLTIQRTQQEDSAVYLCASSLPGSGYEQYFGPGTRLTVT.

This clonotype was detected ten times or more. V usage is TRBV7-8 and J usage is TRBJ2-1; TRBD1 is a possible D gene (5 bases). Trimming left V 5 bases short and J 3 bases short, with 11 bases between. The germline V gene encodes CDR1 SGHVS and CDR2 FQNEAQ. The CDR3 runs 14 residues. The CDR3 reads CASSPADSYNEQFF. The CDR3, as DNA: TGTGCCAGCAGCCCGGCTGACAGCTACAATGAGCAGTTCTTC.

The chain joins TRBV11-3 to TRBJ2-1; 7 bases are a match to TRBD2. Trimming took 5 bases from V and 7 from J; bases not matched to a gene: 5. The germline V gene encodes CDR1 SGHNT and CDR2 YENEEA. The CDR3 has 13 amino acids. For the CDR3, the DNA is TGTGCCAGCAGCGGGGGGGGGGTTAATGAGCAGTTCTTC. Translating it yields CASSGGGVNEQFF.

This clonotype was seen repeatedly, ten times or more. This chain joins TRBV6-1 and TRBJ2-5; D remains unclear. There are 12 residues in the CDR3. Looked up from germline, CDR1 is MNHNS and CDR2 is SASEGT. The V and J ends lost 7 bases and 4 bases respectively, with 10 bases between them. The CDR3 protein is CASKSGRETQYF. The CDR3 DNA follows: TGTGCCAGCAAGTCGGGTCGAGAGACCCAGTACTTC.